These 31 T cell receptor beta chains were sequenced from one sample in a study of cytomegalovirus exposure and HLA in healthy donors. TCRdb's copy holds only in-frame clones and misses some; the assay was immunoSEQ multiplex PCR. Of over 110,000 clones listed, 80% to 90% are singletons. Sample: PBMCs. The source of these receptors is a woman in her 30s in good health and CMV-seronegative.

This clone has only a few counts. The chain links TRBV15 to TRBJ1-2; 8 bases agree with TRBD1. Unmatched junction bases numbered 4, after V lost 5 bases and J lost 2 bases. Germline assignment: CDR1 LNHNV and CDR2 YYDKDF (reference sequence). CDR3 length equals 14 residues. This chain's CDR3 is CATSGRGPNYGYTF. CDR3 bases: TGTGCCACCAGCGGCAGGGGGCCCAACTATGGCTACACCTTC.

The chain is built from TRBV7-3 and TRBJ1-1; D perhaps matches TRBD1 (5 bases). Trimming removed 2 bases at V and 1 base at J, with 11 bases between. Germline CDR1 SGHTA, CDR2 FQGTGA. The CDR3 spans 15 residues. CDR3 amino acids: CASSLRGGTNTEAFF. The CDR3 bases are TGTGCCAGCAGCTTACGTGGGGGGACGAACACTGAAGCTTTCTTT.

The CDR3 coding sequence is TGTGCCAGCATGCCCACAGGGGGCTTTAATGAAAAACTGTTTTTT. Its protein product is CASMPTGGFNEKLFF. The chain combines TRBV2 with TRBJ1-4; 9 bases line up with TRBD1. The V gene's germline CDR1 is SNHLY and CDR2 FYNNEI. V trimming: 7 bases; J trimming: 4 bases; junction bases outside the gene matches: 7. The CDR3 is made up of 15 amino acids. Complete variable domain (other parts from reference TRBV2 and TRBJ1-4): EPEVTQTPSHQVTQMGQEVILRCVPISNHLYFYWYRQILGQKVEFLVSFYNNEISEKSEIFDDQFSVERPDGSNFTLKIRSTKLEDSAMYFCASMPTGGFNEKLFFGSGTQLSVL.

The rearrangement joins TRBV6-5 to TRBJ1-5; 7 bases align to TRBD1. The CDR3 runs to 13 residues. Germline CDR1 MNHEY, CDR2 SVGAGI. After removal of 6 bases from V and 7 bases from J, the junction contained 6 bases not matched to a gene. The CDR3 sequence is CASRWDSSQPQHF. CDR3 coding DNA: TGTGCCAGCAGGTGGGACAGCTCACAGCCCCAGCATTTT.

This rearrangement joins TRBV5-1 to TRBJ2-7, with TRBD1 matching 8 bases. V trimming: 4 bases; J trimming: 5 bases; junction bases outside the gene matches: 8. The CDR3 has 14 amino acids. Germline V gene sequence: CDR1 SGHRS, CDR2 YFSETQ. The CDR3 sequence is CASSTRTGWDEQYF. CDR3 sequence (DNA): TGCGCCAGCAGCACCCGGACAGGGTGGGACGAGCAGTACTTC.

V usage is TRBV5-1 and J usage is TRBJ1-1; 7 bases are a match to TRBD1. This CDR3 contains 18 residues. V lost 4 bases to trimming and J lost 0 bases; unmatched junction nucleotides: 15. In germline, CDR1 is SGHRS, CDR2 YFSETQ. The CDR3 loop reads CASSQDPDRAILNTEAFF. In DNA form, the CDR3 reads TGCGCCAGCAGCCAGGACCCAGACAGGGCGATCTTGAACACTGAAGCTTTCTTT.

The CDR3, as DNA: TGCGCCAGCAGCTTGGGGACTCAGAACACTGAAGCTTTCTTT. The encoded protein is CASSLGTQNTEAFF. The chain has TRBV5-1 and TRBJ1-1; D is unclear. Germline V gene data show CDR1 as SGHRS and CDR2 as YFSETQ. Between the trimmed V and J ends, which lost 0 bases and 1 base, there was a span of 7 bases. The CDR3 totals 14 residues.

V is TRBV11-2 and J is TRBJ2-5; D is unclear. Between the trimmed V and J ends, which lost 7 bases and 3 bases, there was a span of 15 bases. The length of the CDR3 is 14 residues. CDR1 and CDR2 from the germline V gene are SGHAT and FQNNGV. The DNA of the CDR3 is TGTGCCAGCAACAACGGGTGGGTAGAAGAGACCCAGTACTTC. Translated: CASNNGWVEETQYF.

DNA for the CDR3: TGTGCCAGCAGCCGACTGGGGGGTCTTAAGTACTTC. This codes for CASSRLGGLKYF. The chain has TRBV2 and TRBJ2-7; possibly TRBD2 for D (6 bases). The CDR3 length is 12 residues. V was clipped by 6 bases and J by 11 bases, with 17 bases between them. The V gene's germline CDR1 is SNHLY and CDR2 FYNNEI.

The chain is built from TRBV19 and TRBJ1-5; no clear D. V was clipped by 6 bases and J by 0 bases, with 12 bases between them. CDR1 is LNHDA, CDR2 SQIVND, per germline (reference sequence). The CDR3 has 15 amino acids. The CDR3: CASRPHRNSNQPQHF. Here the CDR3 DNA reads TGTGCCAGTAGACCACACAGAAATAGCAATCAGCCCCAGCATTTT.

The chain joins TRBV19 to TRBJ2-5, with unresolved D. Germline CDR1 and CDR2: LNHDA and SQIVND (reference sequence). The CDR3 runs 13 residues. With 7 bases removed from V and 4 bases from J, the gap between germline ends came to 13 bases. The CDR3 nucleotides are TGTGCCAGTAACCGTGGCCGAGGAGAGACCCAGTACTTC. Translation gives CASNRGRGETQYF.

This sequence joins TRBV5-1 and TRBJ2-7; perhaps TRBD1 as D (5 bases). Trimming shortened V by 4 bases and J by 6 bases, and 17 bases separated the two germline ends. Per the germline V gene, CDR1 is SGHRS and CDR2 is YFSETQ. The CDR3 runs 14 residues. Written as DNA, the CDR3 is TGCGCCAGCAGCCCCCAGCCAGGGAACACCGAGCAGTACTTC. Its protein is CASSPQPGNTEQYF.

The chain carries TRBV5-1 and TRBJ2-1; 8 bases fit TRBD1. V shed 4 bases, J shed 0 bases, and the junction held 3 bases outside the gene matches. In germline, CDR1 is SGHRS, CDR2 YFSETQ. The CDR3 covers 15 residues. The CDR3 spells CASSNGQGSYNEQFF. The CDR3 DNA sequence: TGCGCCAGCAGCAACGGACAGGGCTCCTACAATGAGCAGTTCTTC. Drawing the rest from reference TRBV5-1 and TRBJ2-1, the complete variable domain is KAGVTQTPRYLIKTRGQQVTLSCSPISGHRSVSWYQQTPGQGLQFLFEYFSETQRNKGNFPGRFSGRQFSNSRSEMNVSTLELGDSALYLCASSNGQGSYNEQFFGPGTRLTVL.

This clone was seen only once. This chain joins TRBV4-1 and TRBJ1-6; no reliable D call. Germline values: CDR1 MGHRA, CDR2 YSYEKL. This CDR3 contains 13 residues. V was shortened by 0 bases and J by 9 bases, with 6 bases between the two germline ends. CDR3 sequence: CASSQDRVSPLHF. CDR3 DNA sequence: TGCGCCAGCAGCCAAGATCGGGTTTCACCCCTCCACTTT.

The J gene is TRBJ1-1, the V gene TRBV2; D call uncertain. Trimming took 6 bases from V and 11 from J, leaving 19 bases between them. Germline loops: CDR1 SNHLY, CDR2 FYNNEI. The CDR3 covers 13 residues. The DNA for the CDR3 is TGTGCCAGCAGCCCAAGCGGGGTAACTTTCGCTTTCTTT. It yields the protein CASSPSGVTFAFF.

V and J are TRBV7-8 and TRBJ2-5; 10 bases line up with TRBD2. After removal of 1 base from V and 4 bases from J, the junction contained 6 bases not matched to a gene. Germline assignment: CDR1 SGHVS and CDR2 FQNEAQ. This CDR3 comprises 16 residues. Here the CDR3 reads CASSLDLLAGTETQYF. CDR3 in DNA: TGTGCCAGCAGCTTAGATCTACTAGCGGGGACAGAGACCCAGTACTTC.

The rearrangement joins TRBV5-1 to TRBJ2-7; D is unclear. The CDR3 spans 12 residues. Germline assignment: CDR1 SGHRS and CDR2 YFSETQ. Trimming removed 2 bases from V and 6 bases from J, with 9 bases in between. CDR3 sequence: CASSFPSGEQYF. The CDR3 DNA sequence: TGCGCCAGCAGCTTCCCCTCGGGCGAGCAGTACTTC. Combining the CDR3 with reference TRBV5-1 and TRBJ2-7 gives the whole variable domain KAGVTQTPRYLIKTRGQQVTLSCSPISGHRSVSWYQQTPGQGLQFLFEYFSETQRNKGNFPGRFSGRQFSNSRSEMNVSTLELGDSALYLCASSFPSGEQYFGPGTRLTVT.

The chain couples TRBV9 to TRBJ1-2, with a possible D match to TRBD1 (5 bases). Trimming took off 3 bases at V and 8 bases at J, with 14 bases between the two ends. The CDR3 sequence is 13 residues long. Germline CDR1 is SGDLS and CDR2 is YYNGEE. For the CDR3, the DNA is TGTGCCAGCAGCGGAGGAAGGGGAGGAGGCTACACCTTC. Translating gives CASSGGRGGGYTF.

The chain couples TRBV19 to TRBJ2-7; D possibly corresponds to TRBD2 (5 bases). Germline CDR1 LNHDA, CDR2 SQIVND (reference sequence). V lost 4 bases, J lost 6 bases, and 13 bases lay in between. The CDR3 loop spans 13 amino acids. The CDR3 coding sequence is TGTGCCAGTAGTACGGTCCGACGGGGCGAGCAGTACTTC. Protein: CASSTVRRGEQYF.

To note about this clone: The sample carries other DNA sequences with the same CDR3. The chain is built from TRBV2 and TRBJ2-7; 9 bases are shared with TRBD1. Germline V lookup: CDR1 SNHLY, CDR2 FYNNEI. Trimming took 8 bases from V and 3 from J; bases not matched to a gene: 2. There are 12 residues in the CDR3. This CDR3 reads CASRQGGYEQYF. The CDR3 region has the DNA TGTGCCAGCCGACAGGGGGGCTACGAGCAGTACTTC.

This chain uses TRBV6-5 with TRBJ2-7; no reliable D call. The CDR3 extends over 12 amino acids. V was clipped by 5 bases and J by 0 bases, with 5 bases between them. The germline CDR1 and CDR2 sequences are MNHEY and SVGAGI. CDR3 DNA: TGTGCCAGCAGTGCGAGCTCCTACGAGCAGTACTTC. Encoded protein: CASSASSYEQYF.

J is TRBJ2-3 and V is TRBV6-1; tentatively, D is TRBD1 (5 bases). V lost 4 bases to trimming and J lost 0 bases, with 14 bases between them. Germline V gene sequence: CDR1 MNHNS, CDR2 SASEGT. This CDR3 contains 16 residues. The CDR3 region is CASSGPLRVSTDTQYF. CDR3 nucleotides: TGTGCCAGCAGTGGACCTCTCAGGGTGAGCACAGATACGCAGTATTTT.

The chain recombines TRBV13 with TRBJ2-1; TRBD2 agrees at 10 bases. This CDR3 contains 13 residues. Germline V CDR1 and CDR2: PRHDT, FYEKMQ (reference sequence). V dropped 5 bases and J dropped 9; count of bases not matched to a gene: 4. CDR3 DNA sequence: TGTGCCAGCAGCGGGACTAGCGTGGGTGAGCAGTTCTTC. Amino acids: CASSGTSVGEQFF.

As DNA, the CDR3 is TGTGCCAGCAGCTTGGGGGACAGGGTTGGCGAGCAGTACTTC. Its protein product is CASSLGDRVGEQYF. This chain uses TRBV5-6 with TRBJ2-7; 9 bases align to TRBD1. V trimming: 0 bases; J trimming: 6 bases; junction bases outside the gene matches: 4. Germline-derived CDR1 and CDR2 are SGHDT and YYEEEE. CDR3 length equals 14 residues. Full variable domain (remainder filled in from reference TRBV5-6 and TRBJ2-7): DAGVTQSPTHLIKTRGQQVTLRCSPKSGHDTVSWYQQALGQGPQFIFQYYEEEERQRGNFPDRFSGHQFPNYSSELNVNALLLGDSALYLCASSLGDRVGEQYFGPGTRLTVT.

The chain joins TRBV23-1 to TRBJ1-3; tentatively, D is TRBD1 (5 bases). TRBV23-1 is placed among ORFs of uncertain function. V was pared by 6 bases and J by 0 bases, with 18 bases between. This CDR3 comprises 17 residues. In DNA form, the CDR3 reads TGCGCCAGCAGACCCCCTGGCGGAGGGGCCTCTGGAAACACCATATATTTT. Amino acid sequence: CASRPPGGGASGNTIYF.

The chain is built from TRBV28 and TRBJ1-6; 12 bases are a match to TRBD1. Unmatched junction bases numbered 10, after V lost 6 bases and J lost 10 bases. Germline CDR1 and CDR2: MDHEN and SYDVKM. CDR3 length: 16 residues. For the CDR3, the DNA is TGTGCCAGCAGATCCGGGACAGGGGGCTCTAACTCACCCCTCCACTTT. Translation gives CASRSGTGGSNSPLHF.

The CDR3 coding sequence is TGTGCCAGCAGCCCATACAGGGGAATGAACACTGAAGCTTTCTTT. Protein product: CASSPYRGMNTEAFF. The rearrangement links TRBV7-9 to TRBJ1-1; TRBD1 agrees at 7 bases. The CDR3 extends over 15 amino acids. Per germline, CDR1 SEHNR and CDR2 FQNEAQ (reference sequence). V lost 5 bases and J lost 0; bases outside the gene matches: 6.

The chain has TRBV9 and TRBJ2-1; D not resolved. V was cut by 3 bases and J by 10 bases, with 11 bases left in between. CDR1 is SGDLS, CDR2 YYNGEE, per germline. CDR3 length: 12 residues. Here the CDR3 DNA reads TGTGCCAGCAGCGCTACCCGATCAGAGCAGTTCTTC. This codes for CASSATRSEQFF.

This chain uses TRBV7-9 with TRBJ1-3; D is possibly TRBD1 (6 bases). The V gene lost 1 base and the J gene lost 4 bases, with 11 bases spanning the gap. Germline CDR1 SEHNR, CDR2 FQNEAQ (reference sequence). The CDR3 contains 15 residues. Here the CDR3 DNA reads TGTGCCAGCAGCTTAGAGGGGGGGCGCGGAAACACCATATATTTT. It specifies CASSLEGGRGNTIYF.

J is TRBJ1-1 and V is TRBV28; 7 bases match TRBD1. Looked up from germline, CDR1 is MDHEN and CDR2 is SYDVKM. The CDR3 is made up of 17 amino acids. With 2 bases clipped from V and 0 bases from J, the junction kept 9 bases outside the gene matches. CDR3 in DNA: TGTGCCAGCAGTTTAGGAACAGGGGAAGGTGTGAACACTGAAGCTTTCTTT. This gives the protein CASSLGTGEGVNTEAFF.

This chain connects TRBV7-3 to TRBJ2-5; the D is unclear. There are 13 residues in the CDR3. Per germline, CDR1 SGHTA and CDR2 FQGTGA. Trimming pared 1 base from V and 5 bases from J, leaving 8 bases between. CDR3 region: CASSLNDGETQYF. The CDR3 nucleotides are TGTGCCAGCAGCTTAAACGACGGGGAGACCCAGTACTTC.